This TCR beta chain was captured by sequencing in a study of shared T cell receptors in the human thymus. Generated by immunoSEQ multiplex PCR, the TCRdb table keeps only in-frame clones and is missing some. The table lists 540,000 or so clones, about 84% of them singletons, with about 0.012% in the top ten. The CDR3 spans 15 residues. The germline CDR1 and CDR2 sequences are SNHLY and FYNNEI. These data were also filed under a second study, of human thymus T cells. This second study notes: Corrective surgery for congenital heart defects was being performed on the healthy Finnish infants who were the donors. In corrective heart surgery, resections were taken, and these provided the thymus tissue. Apparent bias marked the V and J gene usage of thymic and blood repertoires. Reports from related research described highly overlapping thymic repertoires among unrelated individuals.

The clonotype originates from a boy in the first two years of life with a congenital heart defect. This chain joins TRBV2 and TRBJ2-5; D perhaps matches TRBD2 (6 bases). TRBJ2-7 explains the end of the DNA better; the J call may be wrong. The sequenced sample was thymocytes. CDR3 in DNA: TGTGCCAGCCGAGCTTCTCGCGGGACCACCTACGAGCAGTACTTC. It specifies CASRASRGTTYEQYF.